This TCR beta chain is drawn from a study of glioma-infiltrating T cells. Study-level points and caveats: Tissue-blood divergence was below expectation in non-neoplastic patients, above in gliomas.

At least ten counts were recorded for this clonotype. The antigen is not known. With V trimmed by 3 bases and J by 7 bases, 2 bases remained unmatched. Looked up from germline, CDR1 is LNHDA and CDR2 is SQIVND (reference sequence). CDR3 length: 14 amino acids. The iRepertoire nested amplicon-rescue multiplex PCR amplified TCR alpha and beta CDR3s from RNA. TCRdb re-called the multiplex PCR reads with MiXCR, one entry per CDR3 protein. The sample lists about 210,000 distinct CDR3 sequences, more than 30% occurring once. The sequence was collected from a human donor with low-grade glioma or glioblastoma, undergoing nonglioma brain surgery, or in good health (not recorded which). What was sequenced was glioma tissue, nonneoplastic brain tissue, or PBMCs (not recorded which). The chain recombines TRBV19 with TRBJ2-3, with 12 positions matching TRBD2. CDR3 amino acids: CASSMGLAGHTQYF. The CDR3 region has the DNA TGTGCCAGTAGTATGGGACTAGCGGGCCATACGCAGTATTTT. Full variable domain (outside the CDR3, taken from reference TRBV19 and TRBJ2-3): DGGITQSPKYLFRKEGQNVTLSCEQNLNHDAMYWYRQDPGQGLRLIYYSQIVNDFQKGDIAEGYSVSREKKESFPLTVTSAQKNPTAFYLCASSMGLAGHTQYFGPGTRLTVL.